This section outlines one T cell receptor beta chain sequence together with its context. The antigen is undetermined. Each CDR3 protein is one row after TCRdb ran MiXCR on the RT-PCR reads. The sample gives approximately 290,000 distinct CDR3 sequences, roughly 20% of which show up once; 9% to 12% is in the top ten. The germline V gene encodes CDR1 SGHRS and CDR2 YFSETQ. The V gene lost 0 bases and the J gene lost 4 bases, with 8 bases spanning the gap. CDR3 length: 14 amino acids. This entry belongs to a study of response to subunit inactivated influenza vaccine. Whole-study findings and limits: T cells newly recruited by each seasonal influenza vaccination are few, the authors suggested.

Sample: PBMCs from blood, taken roughly 20 months after vaccination. The receptor was derived from a man between 50 and 70 years old who received an inactivated influenza vaccine. This chain links TRBV5-1 with TRBJ2-1; D possibly corresponds to TRBD1 (5 bases). CDR3 residues: CASSLDQGYNEQFF. The CDR3, as DNA: TGCGCCAGCAGCTTGGACCAGGGTTACAATGAGCAGTTCTTC.